The 7 T cell receptor beta chains reported below all come from one sample, sequenced in a study of graft-versus-host responses after intestinal transplantation. For these receptors, no antigen is known. Measured with immunoSEQ multiplex PCR; TCRdb has only the in-frame clones, and not every one. Of approximately 90,000 clones listed, about 85% are singletons. The sequenced sample was unstimulated CD4+ T cells sorted from spleen or lymph node cells, obtained before transplant. These TCRs come from a human donor who was the organ donor for an intestinal transplant.

V is TRBV18 and J is TRBJ2-2, with a possible D match to TRBD2 (6 bases). There are 16 residues in the CDR3. Germline loops: CDR1 KGHSH, CDR2 LQKENI. Trimming shortened V by 0 bases and J by 6 bases, and 14 bases separated the two germline ends. CDR3: CASSPPSGPGAGELFF. The DNA of the CDR3 is TGTGCCAGCTCACCACCCTCTGGCCCGGGGGCCGGGGAGCTGTTTTTT. Looking up the rest from reference TRBV18 and TRBJ2-2 gives the full variable domain: NAGVMQNPRHLVRRRGQEARLRCSPMKGHSHVYWYRQLPEEGLKFMVYLQKENIIDESGMPKERFSAEFPKEGPSILRIQQVVRGDSAAYFCASSPPSGPGAGELFFGEGSRLTVL.

The genes are TRBV6-1 and TRBJ1-3, with D possibly matching TRBD1 (6 bases). The CDR3 is 13 amino acids. Germline V gene sequence: CDR1 MNHNS, CDR2 SASEGT. Trimming took off 8 bases at V and 4 bases at J, with 12 bases between the two ends. This chain's CDR3 is CASSTGTGNTIYF. CDR3 sequence (DNA): TGTGCCAGCTCCACAGGGACGGGAAACACCATATATTTT.

The V gene is TRBV2, the J gene TRBJ2-5; possible D gene TRBD2, 6 bases. Trimming left V 10 bases short and J 7 bases short, with 19 bases between. The CDR3 covers 13 residues. Germline V gene lookup returns CDR1 SNHLY and CDR2 FYNNEI. CDR3 DNA: TGTGCCACCGGCGGGGAGGCCGAGGGGACCCAGTACTTC. This gives the protein CATGGEAEGTQYF.

The table lists this clone with a count of one. This chain joins TRBV5-1 and TRBJ1-4; 7 bases agree with TRBD1. J was trimmed by 8 bases and V by 0 bases; bases with no gene match: 4. The CDR3 runs to 14 residues. CDR1 is SGHRS, CDR2 YFSETQ, per germline. This CDR3 is CASSLGQGSEKLFF. CDR3 DNA: TGCGCCAGCAGCTTGGGACAGGGAAGCGAAAAACTGTTTTTT. Combining the CDR3 with reference TRBV5-1 and TRBJ1-4 gives the whole variable domain KAGVTQTPRYLIKTRGQQVTLSCSPISGHRSVSWYQQTPGQGLQFLFEYFSETQRNKGNFPGRFSGRQFSNSRSEMNVSTLELGDSALYLCASSLGQGSEKLFFGSGTQLSVL.

This clone was recorded once. This sequence joins TRBV29-1 and TRBJ2-3; a possible D gene is TRBD2 (5 bases). The V and J ends lost 1 base and 5 bases respectively, with 13 bases between them. The CDR3 extends over 14 amino acids. CDR1 SQVTM and CDR2 ANQGSEA come from the germline V gene. CDR3 region: CSVEVGSTGDTQYF. In DNA, the CDR3 is TGCAGCGTTGAAGTTGGGAGTACGGGAGATACGCAGTATTTT.

The CDR3 nucleotides read TGTGCCAGCAGTTCCCAGGGGGCAAGTTACCAGCCCCAGCATTTT. It specifies CASSSQGASYQPQHF. J is TRBJ1-5 and V is TRBV6-1; 8 bases map to TRBD1. Germline trimming cut 5 bases from V and 7 bases from J; bases unmatched to any gene: 10. The CDR3 has 15 amino acids. Germline V gives CDR1 MNHNS, CDR2 SASEGT.

CDR3 bases: TGCGCCAGCAGCCGGATGCGGGAGGCCCAAGAGACCCAGTACTTC. It specifies CASSRMREAQETQYF. J is TRBJ2-5 and V is TRBV4-3, with 8 nucleotides matching TRBD2. Germline-derived CDR1 and CDR2 are LGHNA and YSLEER. The V and J ends lost 4 bases and 1 base, in that order; junction bases with no gene match: 5. The length of the CDR3 is 15 residues.